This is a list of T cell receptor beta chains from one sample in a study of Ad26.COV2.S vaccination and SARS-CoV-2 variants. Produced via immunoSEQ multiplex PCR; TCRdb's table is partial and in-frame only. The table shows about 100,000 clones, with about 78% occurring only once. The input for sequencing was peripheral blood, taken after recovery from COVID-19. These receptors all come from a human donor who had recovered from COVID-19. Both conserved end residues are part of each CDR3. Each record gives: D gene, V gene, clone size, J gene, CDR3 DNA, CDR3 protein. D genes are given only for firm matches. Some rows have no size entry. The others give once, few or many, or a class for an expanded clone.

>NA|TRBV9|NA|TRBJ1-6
TGTGCCAGCAGCGTAGGGGCGGGTAATTCACCCCTCCACTTT
CASSVGAGNSPLHF
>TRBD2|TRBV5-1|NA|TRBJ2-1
TGCGCCAGCAGCTTAGCTGTAGCGGGGGGGCTAGGGAATGAGCAGTTCTTC
CASSLAVAGGLGNEQFF
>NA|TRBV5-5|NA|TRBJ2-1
TGTGCCAGCAGTTCTGGACCCATTAAATACAATGAGCAGTTCTTC
CASSSGPIKYNEQFF
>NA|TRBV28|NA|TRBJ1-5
TGTGCCAGCACCCCTTGGGGGGGCAATCAGCCCCAGCATTTT
CASTPWGGNQPQHF
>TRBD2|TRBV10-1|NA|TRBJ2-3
TGCGCCAGCAGAGAGCGGGGGGGCACAGATACGCAGTATTTT
CASRERGGTDTQYF
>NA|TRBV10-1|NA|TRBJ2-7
TGCGCCAGCAGTGAGTCGTTGGTGGGCGAGCAGTACTTC
CASSESLVGEQYF
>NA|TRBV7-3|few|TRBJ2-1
TGTGCCAGCAGCCCTGCCGGAGGGGCGACAGGGACCAATGAGCAGTTCTTC
CASSPAGGATGTNEQFF
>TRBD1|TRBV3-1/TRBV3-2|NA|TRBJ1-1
TGTGCCAGCAGCCACCGACAGGGGAACACTGAAGCTTTCTTT
CASSHRQGNTEAFF
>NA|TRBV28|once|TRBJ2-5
TGTGCCAGCAGTTTACAGGGTGGCCAAGAGACCCAGTACTTC
CASSLQGGQETQYF
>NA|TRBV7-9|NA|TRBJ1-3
TGTGCCAGCAGCCGACAAACCTCTGGAAACACCATATATTTT
CASSRQTSGNTIYF
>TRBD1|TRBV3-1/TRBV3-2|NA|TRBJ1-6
TGTGCCAGCAGCCAAGGACAGGGGGGTCGGTCACCCCTCCACTTT
CASSQGQGGRSPLHF
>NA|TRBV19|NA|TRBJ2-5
TGTGCCAGTAGTATAGGGACAGCTCAAGAGACCCAGTACTTC
CASSIGTAQETQYF
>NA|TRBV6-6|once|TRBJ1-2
TGTGCCAGCAGTTACTCTGGGGTAATCTGGGCGGGCTACACCTTC
CASSYSGVIWAGYTF
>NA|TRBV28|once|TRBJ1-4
TGTGCCAGCAGTTTATCAGCAGGGCTTGAAAAACTGTTTTTT
CASSLSAGLEKLFF
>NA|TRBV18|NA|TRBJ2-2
TGTGCCAGCTCTGGTACGAACACCGGGGAGCTGTTTTTT
CASSGTNTGELFF
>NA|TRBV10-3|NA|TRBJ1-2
TGTGCCATCAGTGTGGGACGGGAAAACTATGGCTACACCTTC
CAISVGRENYGYTF
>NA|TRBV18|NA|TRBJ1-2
TGTGCCAGCTCACCAGCAGGGCACTATGGCTACACCTTC
CASSPAGHYGYTF
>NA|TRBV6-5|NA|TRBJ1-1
TGTGCCAGCAGTCGAGATTCAGGAAATGAAGCTTTCTTT
CASSRDSGNEAFF
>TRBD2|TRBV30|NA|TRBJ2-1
TGTGCCTGGAGTGCCTGGGCGGGGGGAGCCCACAATGAGCAGTTCTTC
CAWSAWAGGAHNEQFF
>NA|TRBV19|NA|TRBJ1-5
TGTGCCAGTAGTATTAGGGCTGATTATAGCAATCAGCCCCAGCATTTT
CASSIRADYSNQPQHF
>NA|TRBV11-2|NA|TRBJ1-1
TGTGCCAGCAGCTTAGACAGGGTGAGGGCTGAAGCTTTCTTT
CASSLDRVRAEAFF
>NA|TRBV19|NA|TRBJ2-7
TGTGCCAGTAGTATCTCCGGGGCTACCGAGCAGTACTTC
CASSISGATEQYF
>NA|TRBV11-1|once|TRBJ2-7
TGTGCCAGCAGCTTAAGTCCGTTGCTGATGCACGAGCAGTACTTC
CASSLSPLLMHEQYF
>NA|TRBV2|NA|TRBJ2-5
TGTGCCAGCATTGAGGCAGCGTACCAAGAGACCCAGTACTTC
CASIEAAYQETQYF
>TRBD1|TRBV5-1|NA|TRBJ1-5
TGCGCCAGCAGCTATTACCCACAGGGGAGCAATCAGCCCCAGCATTTT
CASSYYPQGSNQPQHF
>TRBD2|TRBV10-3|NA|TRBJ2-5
TGTGCCATCATGTCGGGGCTAGCGGGGGGGCGAGAGACCCAGTACTTC
CAIMSGLAGGRETQYF
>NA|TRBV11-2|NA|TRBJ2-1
TGTGCCAGCAGCTTTACCCCCGGAGGTTCCTACAATGAGCAGTTCTTC
CASSFTPGGSYNEQFF
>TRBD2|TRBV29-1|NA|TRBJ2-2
TGCAGCGTTGTGGAGCGGGGGGGCGGCACCGGGGAGCTGTTTTTT
CSVVERGGGTGELFF
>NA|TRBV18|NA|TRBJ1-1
TGTGCCAGCTCACTGGGGCCAGGGCTGAACACTGAAGCTTTCTTT
CASSLGPGLNTEAFF
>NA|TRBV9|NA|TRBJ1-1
TGTGCCAGCAGCGTAGGGGGTACTGAAGCTTTCTTT
CASSVGGTEAFF
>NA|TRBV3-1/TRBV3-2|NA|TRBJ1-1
TGTGCCAGCAGCCAAGATCTAGGGAACACTGAAGCTTTCTTT
CASSQDLGNTEAFF
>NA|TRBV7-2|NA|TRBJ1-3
TGTGCCAGCAGCTTAGGAATAGGGCAAGGAAACACCATATATTTT
CASSLGIGQGNTIYF
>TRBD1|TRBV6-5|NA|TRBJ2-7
TGTGCCAGCAGTTACGGGGGGACAGGGGACGAGCAGTACTTC
CASSYGGTGDEQYF
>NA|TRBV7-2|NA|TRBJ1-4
TGTGCCAGCAGCTTAGTTTCGGGGACGGGGGAAAAACTGTTTTTT
CASSLVSGTGEKLFF
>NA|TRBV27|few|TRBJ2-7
TGTGCCAGCAGTTCGAGTCTTGCCAACTACGAGCAGTACTTC
CASSSSLANYEQYF
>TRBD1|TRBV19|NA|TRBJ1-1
TGTGCCAGTATACCGGGACAGATTAACACTGAAGCTTTCTTT
CASIPGQINTEAFF
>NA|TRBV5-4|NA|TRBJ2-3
TGTGCCACCAGTATCCGGGCAGATACAGATACGCAGTATTTT
CATSIRADTDTQYF
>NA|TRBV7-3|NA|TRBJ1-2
TGTGCCAGCAGCATCGACGGCAACTATGGCTACACCTTC
CASSIDGNYGYTF
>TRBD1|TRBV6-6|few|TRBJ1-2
TGTGCCAGTCAGGGGGAGTATGGCTACACCTTC
CASQGEYGYTF
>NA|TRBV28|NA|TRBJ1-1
TGTGCCAGCACCCGGAGGAACACTGAAGCTTTCTTT
CASTRRNTEAFF
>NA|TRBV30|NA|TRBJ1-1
TGTGCCTGGAGGGTTGGCGGGGAAGCTTTCTTT
CAWRVGGEAFF
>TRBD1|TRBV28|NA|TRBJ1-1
TGTGCCAGCAGGGGACAGGGGTACACTGAAGCTTTCTTT
CASRGQGYTEAFF
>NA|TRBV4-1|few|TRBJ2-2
TGCGCCAGCAGCCAAGGTGGCGGGGAGCTGTTTTTT
CASSQGGGELFF
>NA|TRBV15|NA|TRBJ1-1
TGTGCCGCAGTATCAGCAGGAGACACTGAAGCTTTCTTT
CAAVSAGDTEAFF
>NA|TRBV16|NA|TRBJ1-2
TGTGCCAGCAGCCAATCACCCGGGACCTATGGCTACACCTTC
CASSQSPGTYGYTF
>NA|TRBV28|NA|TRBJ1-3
TGTGCCAGCAGTTTGGGAAACACCATATATTTT
CASSLGNTIYF
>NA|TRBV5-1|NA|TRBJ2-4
TGCGCCAGCAGCTTAGGCGGCGGGGAAAACATTCAGTACTTC
CASSLGGGENIQYF
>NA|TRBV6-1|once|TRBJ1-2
TGTGCCAGCAGTGAAGATACCAGCTTCTATGGCTACACCTTC
CASSEDTSFYGYTF
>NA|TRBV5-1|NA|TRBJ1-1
TGCGCCAGCAGGCGTGGAGACTTGAACACTGAAGCTTTCTTT
CASRRGDLNTEAFF
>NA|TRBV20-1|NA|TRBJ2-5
TGCAGTGCTAACCTAAGGGAGACCCAGTACTTC
CSANLRETQYF
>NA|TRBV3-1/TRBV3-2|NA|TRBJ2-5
TGTGCCAGCAGCCAGCTACGGAGAGAAGAGACCCAGTACTTC
CASSQLRREETQYF
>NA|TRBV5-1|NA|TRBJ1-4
TGCGCCAGCAGCCCCCTAGGGGGAACTAATGAAAAACTGTTTTTT
CASSPLGGTNEKLFF
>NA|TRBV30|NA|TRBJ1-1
TGTGCCTGGAGTGTAGGCACTGAAGCTTTCTTT
CAWSVGTEAFF
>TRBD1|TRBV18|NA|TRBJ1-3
TGTGCCAGCTCACCGGGACAGAGAGCTGGAAACACCATATATTTT
CASSPGQRAGNTIYF
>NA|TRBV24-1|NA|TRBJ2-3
TGTGCCACCAGGGACAGACTGAATACGCAGTATTTT
CATRDRLNTQYF
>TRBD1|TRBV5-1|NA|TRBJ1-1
TGCGCCAGCAGCCAGGGACAGGGCTTGAACACTGAAGCTTTCTTT
CASSQGQGLNTEAFF